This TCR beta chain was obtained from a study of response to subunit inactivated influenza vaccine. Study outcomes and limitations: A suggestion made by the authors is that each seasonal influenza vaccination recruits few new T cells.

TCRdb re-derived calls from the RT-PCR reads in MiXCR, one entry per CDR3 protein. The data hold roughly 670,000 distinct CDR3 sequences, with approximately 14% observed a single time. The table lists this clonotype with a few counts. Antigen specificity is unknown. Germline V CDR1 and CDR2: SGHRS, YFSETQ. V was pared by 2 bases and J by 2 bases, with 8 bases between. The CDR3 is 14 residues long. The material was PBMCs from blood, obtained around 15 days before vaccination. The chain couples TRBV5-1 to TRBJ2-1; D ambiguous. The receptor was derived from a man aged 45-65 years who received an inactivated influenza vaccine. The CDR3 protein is CASSFDGPYNEQFF. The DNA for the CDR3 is TGCGCCAGCAGCTTTGACGGGCCCTACAATGAGCAGTTCTTC.